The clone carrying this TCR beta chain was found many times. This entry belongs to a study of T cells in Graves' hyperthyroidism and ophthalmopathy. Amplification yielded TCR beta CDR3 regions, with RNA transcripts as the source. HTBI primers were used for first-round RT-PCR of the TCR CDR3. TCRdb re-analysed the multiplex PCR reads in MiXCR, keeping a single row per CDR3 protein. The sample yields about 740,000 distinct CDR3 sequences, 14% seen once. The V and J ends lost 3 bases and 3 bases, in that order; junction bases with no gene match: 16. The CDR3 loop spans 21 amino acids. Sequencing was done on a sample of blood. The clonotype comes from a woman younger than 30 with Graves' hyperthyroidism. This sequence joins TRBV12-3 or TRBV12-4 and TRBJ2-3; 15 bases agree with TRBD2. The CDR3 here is CASSFPRRTSGRARQTDTQYF. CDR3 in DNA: TGTGCCAGCAGTTTCCCTCGTCGGACTAGCGGGAGGGCTCGGCAAACAGATACGCAGTATTTT.